Presented here are 13 T cell receptor beta chains from one specimen sequenced in a study of shared clonotypes between healthy human individuals. Repertoires were generated with immunoSEQ multiplex PCR, while TCRdb's copy carries only in-frame clones and drops some. The repertoire holds 2,500,000 or so clones, with 80% to 95% as singletons. Sequenced input: naive CD4+ T cells from PBMCs. The subset was: CD45RA+ positively selected. These receptors all stem from a man aged 18 to 30 in good health. Some clones in this sample may be carry-over from other donors' samples.

The chain is built from TRBV5-1 and TRBJ2-3, with a weak D call TRBD2 (5 bases). CDR3 length: 15 residues. Trimming took 1 base from V and 3 from J, leaving 12 bases between them. Looked up from germline, CDR1 is SGHRS and CDR2 is YFSETQ. The chain's CDR3 is CASSLSASRTDTQYF. The CDR3 DNA follows: TGCGCCAGCAGCTTGTCTGCTAGCAGAACAGATACGCAGTATTTT.

This chain joins TRBV5-8 and TRBJ2-3, with D maybe TRBD2 (5 bases). This CDR3 has 14 amino acids. Trimming removed 3 bases at V and 4 bases at J, with 12 bases between. Germline lookup yields CDR1 SGHTS and CDR2 YDEGEE. CDR3 in amino acids: CASSSTRAADTQYF. The CDR3 region has the DNA TGTGCCAGCAGCTCCACGAGGGCGGCAGATACGCAGTATTTT.

This chain joins TRBV28 and TRBJ1-1; unclear D gene. The V gene's germline CDR1 is MDHEN and CDR2 SYDVKM. V lost 4 bases, J lost 7 bases, and 16 bases lay in between. The CDR3 is 14 residues long. The CDR3 sequence is CASSSPGSSYEAFF. Written as DNA, the CDR3 is TGTGCCAGCAGTTCCCCGGGGTCGTCTTATGAAGCTTTCTTT.

The genes are TRBV7-8 and TRBJ2-7, with D perhaps matching TRBD2 (5 bases). Trimming left V 5 bases short and J 4 bases short, with 15 bases between. CDR3 length: 14 amino acids. CDR1 and CDR2 from the germline V gene are SGHVS and FQNEAQ. The CDR3: CASSDGLRAYEQYF. The CDR3 DNA sequence: TGTGCCAGCAGCGACGGACTGCGTGCGTACGAGCAGTACTTC.

This clone was counted between two and nine times. At the DNA level, this CDR3 is encoded by other sequences in the same sample as well. The chain uses TRBV30 and TRBJ1-1; D remains unclear. CDR1 is GTSNPN and CDR2 is SVGIG in the germline V gene (reference sequence). Trimming removed 3 bases at V and 3 bases at J, with 5 bases between. There are 11 residues in the CDR3. CDR3 protein: CAWRGDTEAFF. The CDR3 DNA is TGTGCCTGGAGGGGTGACACTGAAGCTTTCTTT.

The chain carries TRBV7-9 and TRBJ2-7; 11 positions match TRBD2. The CDR3 extends over 15 amino acids. Germline V gene data show CDR1 as SEHNR and CDR2 as FQNEAQ (reference sequence). Trimming cost V 4 bases and J 6 bases; bases outside gene matches: 8. CDR3 in amino acids: CASSWGLADYPEQYF. The CDR3 DNA follows: TGTGCCAGCAGCTGGGGACTAGCGGACTACCCCGAGCAGTACTTC.

This chain links TRBV28 with TRBJ1-2; 8 nucleotides line up with TRBD1. Germline CDR1 MDHEN, CDR2 SYDVKM. V trimming: 6 bases; J trimming: 6 bases; junction bases outside the gene matches: 12. The CDR3 extends over 15 amino acids. The CDR3 loop reads CASRLPGQGMDGYTF. As DNA, the CDR3 is TGTGCCAGCAGACTCCCCGGACAGGGTATGGATGGCTACACCTTC.

The V call is TRBV1, the J call TRBJ1-1. TRBV1 is an annotated pseudogene. This CDR3 has 17 residues. CDR3 bases: TGCACCAGTCCTTCGAGGCCGCGGTCATTAACCAGCACTGAAGCTTTCTTT. Residues: CTSPSRPRSLTSTEAFF.

Of note for this clone: Other DNA sequences in the sample encode the same CDR3. The rearrangement joins TRBV28 to TRBJ2-7; TRBD1 matches at 8 bases. J gave up 1 base and V 6 bases, and 2 bases lay outside the gene matches. The CDR3 contains 13 residues. From germline, CDR1 is MDHEN and CDR2 SYDVKM. CDR3 protein: CASSRGLSYEQYF. Written as DNA, the CDR3 is TGTGCCAGCAGCAGGGGGCTGTCCTACGAGCAGTACTTC.

This sequence joins TRBV28 and TRBJ2-7; D is possibly TRBD2 (6 bases). Per the germline V gene, CDR1 is MDHEN and CDR2 is SYDVKM. V lost 7 bases and J 5 bases, leaving 18 bases between the germline ends. The CDR3 sequence is 14 residues long. The CDR3 coding sequence is TGTGCCAGCACCTCACCCCGGGGGTCCAACGAGCAGTACTTC. Protein sequence: CASTSPRGSNEQYF.

This chain uses TRBV6-1 with TRBJ1-1, with D hard to call. This CDR3 comprises 13 residues. V lost 7 bases and J lost 4, with 13 bases in between. Germline V CDR1 and CDR2: MNHNS, SASEGT. CDR3 in amino acids: CASKIGQRTEAFF. The DNA of the CDR3 is TGTGCCAGCAAAATAGGGCAGCGCACTGAAGCTTTCTTT.

The CDR3 sequence is CASSYTGVGYTF. The CDR3 nucleotides are TGTGCCAGCAGTTATACAGGGGTCGGCTACACCTTC. The V and J genes are TRBV6-5 and TRBJ1-2, with 7 bases aligning to TRBD1. Unmatched junction bases numbered 3, after V lost 3 bases and J lost 8 bases. The CDR3 is made up of 12 amino acids. CDR1 and CDR2 from the germline V gene are MNHEY and SVGAGI.

The rearrangement joins TRBV7-3 to TRBJ2-5; 7 positions agree with TRBD2. V was pared by 2 bases and J by 4 bases, with 7 bases of the junction left unmatched. CDR1 is SGHTA, CDR2 FQGTGA, per germline. There are 15 residues in the CDR3. The CDR3 is CASSLEGLNPETQYF. The CDR3, as DNA: TGTGCCAGCAGCTTAGAGGGACTAAATCCAGAGACCCAGTACTTC.